The 5 T cell receptor beta chains given below trace back to one sample, sequenced in a study of blood T cell repertoires in COVID-19. Repertoires were generated with immunoSEQ multiplex PCR, while TCRdb's copy carries only in-frame clones and drops some. The repertoire holds some 180,000 clones, with roughly 80% as singletons. Sequencing input: peripheral blood. The receptors come from a woman in her forties with COVID-19, enrolled during active disease.

J is TRBJ1-6 and V is TRBV19; possible D gene TRBD1, 6 bases. CDR3 length: 14 residues. Germline V gene lookup returns CDR1 LNHDA and CDR2 SQIVND (reference sequence). Trimming took 2 bases from V and 7 from J, leaving 9 bases between them. CDR3 nucleotide sequence: TGTGCCAGTAGTATACGGCAGGGGAATTCACCCCTCCACTTT. As protein: CASSIRQGNSPLHF.

V is TRBV9 and J is TRBJ1-4; D gene unclear. Germline loops: CDR1 SGDLS, CDR2 YYNGEE. Trimming removed 4 bases at V and 6 bases at J, with 13 bases between. The CDR3 is made up of 14 amino acids. CDR3 sequence: CASSPRWRDEKLFF. CDR3 in DNA: TGTGCCAGCAGCCCCCGGTGGAGGGATGAAAAACTGTTTTTT. The variable domain in full, with the rest retrieved from reference TRBV9 and TRBJ1-4, is DSGVTQTPKHLITATGQRVTLRCSPRSGDLSVYWYQQSLDQGLQFLIQYYNGEERAKGNILERFSAQQFPDLHSELNLSSLELGDSALYFCASSPRWRDEKLFFGSGTQLSVL.

The chain is built from TRBV3-1 (or the pseudogene TRBV3-2) and TRBJ2-3; a weak D match, TRBD2 (6 bases). This CDR3 has 16 residues. Germline CDR1 is LGHDT and CDR2 is YNNKEL (reference sequence). Trimming left V 1 base short and J 0 bases short, with 11 bases between. The CDR3 coding sequence is TGTGCCAGCAGCCAAGTTACTAGCTCTAGCACAGATACGCAGTATTTT. Translating gives CASSQVTSSSTDTQYF.

The chain combines TRBV28 with TRBJ2-3; 10 nucleotides line up with TRBD2. Germline-derived CDR1 and CDR2 are MDHEN and SYDVKM. There are 18 residues in the CDR3. Trimming at V came to 1 base and at J to 2 bases, leaving 9 bases not matched to a gene. The CDR3 DNA reads as TGTGCCAGCAGTTTATTGAGCGGGAGGGAGAGTATCACAGATACGCAGTATTTT. It codes for CASSLLSGRESITDTQYF.

This clone occurred a few times. V is TRBV2 and J is TRBJ1-5; the match to TRBD1 covers 7 bases. The J segment lost 3 bases and the V segment lost 6 bases, leaving 8 bases of the junction unmatched. The CDR3 has 15 residues. CDR1 and CDR2 from the germline V gene are SNHLY and FYNNEI. The CDR3 DNA reads TGTGCCAGCAGCGGCGAGGGACAGCTCAATCAGCCCCAGCATTTT. It is translated as CASSGEGQLNQPQHF.